This T cell receptor beta chain originates from a study of cytomegalovirus exposure and HLA in healthy donors. Study-wide context: In a previous analysis, 110 million or so unique TCR beta sequences were found from 150 million to 200 million T cells. Study-wide results and limits: Researchers reported in a later analysis that common viral pathogens appeared linked to several top clusters. Presence/absence analyses took donor sequencing depth as roughly uniform. The CMV antigen specificity of three CMV-associated chains was confirmed through in vitro analysis.

Amplification used 60 Vbeta primers and 13 Jbeta primers. TCRdb's table, derived via immunoSEQ multiplex PCR, lists solely in-frame clones and lacks some. The profile shows roughly 200,000 clones, 77% of them singletons. About this clone itself: Its target is unknown.

The ends lost 2 bases at V and 4 bases at J; junction bases unmatched: 3. The CDR3 is 14 residues long. In germline, CDR1 is MNHNS, CDR2 SASEGT. This sequence joins TRBV6-1 and TRBJ2-5, with 8 bases matching TRBD2. The receptor comes from a woman between 55 and 75 years old in good health and CMV-seropositive. Sequenced sample: PBMCs. CDR3 in DNA: TGTGCCAGCAGTGAAACGGGGGGGCGAGAGACCCAGTACTTC. Protein product: CASSETGGRETQYF.